This T cell receptor beta chain originates from a study of blood T cell repertoires in COVID-19. Study background: PBMCs, B-cell-depleted T cells, or T cells were the source of the cDNA or gDNA that made up the material.

CDR1 and CDR2 from the germline V gene are SGDLS and YYNGEE. The V and J ends lost 0 bases and 0 bases respectively, with 11 bases between them. This CDR3 region has 16 residues. As handled by the study authors: Estimates of nucleated cell counts were drawn from the amplification of reference gene primers. Profiled with immunoSEQ multiplex PCR; TCRdb holds only in-frame clones, not every one. V and J calls and clone size are as listed in that table; D and trimming were resolved from the DNA. Of approximately 110,000 clones listed, over 75% are singletons. The chain has TRBV9 and TRBJ2-3, with D maybe TRBD2 (7 bases). The TCR was taken from an older woman who had recovered from COVID-19. Sequenced: peripheral blood. This CDR3 is CASSVGRGASTDTQYF. The CDR3 coding sequence is TGTGCCAGCAGCGTAGGCCGGGGGGCCAGCACAGATACGCAGTATTTT.